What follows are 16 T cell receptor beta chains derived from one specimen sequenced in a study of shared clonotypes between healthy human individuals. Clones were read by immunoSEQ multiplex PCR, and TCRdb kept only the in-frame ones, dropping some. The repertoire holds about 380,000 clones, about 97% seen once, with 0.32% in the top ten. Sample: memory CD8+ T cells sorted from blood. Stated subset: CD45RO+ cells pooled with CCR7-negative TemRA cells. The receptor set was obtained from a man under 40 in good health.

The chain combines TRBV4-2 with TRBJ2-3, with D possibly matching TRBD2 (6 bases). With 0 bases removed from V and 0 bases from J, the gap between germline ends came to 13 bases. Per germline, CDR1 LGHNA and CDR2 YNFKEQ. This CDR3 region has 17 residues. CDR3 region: CASSQEPSVASTDTQYF. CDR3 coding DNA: TGTGCCAGCAGCCAAGAGCCTAGCGTAGCTAGCACAGATACGCAGTATTTT.

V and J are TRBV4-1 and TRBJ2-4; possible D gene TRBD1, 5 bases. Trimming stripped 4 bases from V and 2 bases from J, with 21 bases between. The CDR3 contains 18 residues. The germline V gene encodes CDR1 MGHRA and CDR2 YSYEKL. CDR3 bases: TGCGCCAGCAGCCCCAATACTGGACAAGTGGGTTCCAAAAACATTCAGTACTTC. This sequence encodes CASSPNTGQVGSKNIQYF.

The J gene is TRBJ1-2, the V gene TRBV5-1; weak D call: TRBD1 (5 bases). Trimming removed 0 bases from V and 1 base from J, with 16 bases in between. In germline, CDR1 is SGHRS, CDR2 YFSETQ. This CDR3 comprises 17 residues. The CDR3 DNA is TGCGCCAGCAGCTTGGTAAATGGGACGGGGAGTAACTATGGCTACACCTTC. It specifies CASSLVNGTGSNYGYTF.

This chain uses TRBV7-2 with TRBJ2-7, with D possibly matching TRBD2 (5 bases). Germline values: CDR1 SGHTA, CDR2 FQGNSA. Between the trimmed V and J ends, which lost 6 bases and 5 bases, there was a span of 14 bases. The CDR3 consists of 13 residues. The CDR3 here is CASRFRPGNEQYF. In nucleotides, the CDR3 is TGTGCCAGCAGATTCAGGCCGGGGAACGAGCAGTACTTC. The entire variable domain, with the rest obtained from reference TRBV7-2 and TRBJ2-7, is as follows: GAGVSQSPSNKVTEKGKDVELRCDPISGHTALYWYRQSLGQGLEFLIYFQGNSAPDKSGLPSDRFSAERTGGSVSTLTIQRTQQEDSAVYLCASRFRPGNEQYFGPGTRLTVT.

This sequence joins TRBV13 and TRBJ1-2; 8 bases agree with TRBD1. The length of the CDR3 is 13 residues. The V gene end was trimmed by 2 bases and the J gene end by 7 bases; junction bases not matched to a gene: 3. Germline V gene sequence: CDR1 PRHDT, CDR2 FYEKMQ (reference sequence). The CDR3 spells CASSLNRGGGYTF. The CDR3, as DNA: TGTGCCAGCAGCTTAAACAGGGGGGGTGGCTACACCTTC.

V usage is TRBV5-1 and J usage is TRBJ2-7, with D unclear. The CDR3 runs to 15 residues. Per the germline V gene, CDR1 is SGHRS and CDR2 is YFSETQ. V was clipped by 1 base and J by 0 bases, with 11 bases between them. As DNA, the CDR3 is TGCGCCAGCAGCTTGATTACGGCGAGCTCCTACGAGCAGTACTTC. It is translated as CASSLITASSYEQYF.

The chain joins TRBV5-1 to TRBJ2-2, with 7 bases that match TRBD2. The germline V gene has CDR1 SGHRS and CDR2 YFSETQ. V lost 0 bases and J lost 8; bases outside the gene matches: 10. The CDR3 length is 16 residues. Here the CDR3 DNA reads TGCGCCAGCAGCTTGGATGTTAGGGCTAGCGGAGGGGAGCTGTTTTTT. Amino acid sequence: CASSLDVRASGGELFF.

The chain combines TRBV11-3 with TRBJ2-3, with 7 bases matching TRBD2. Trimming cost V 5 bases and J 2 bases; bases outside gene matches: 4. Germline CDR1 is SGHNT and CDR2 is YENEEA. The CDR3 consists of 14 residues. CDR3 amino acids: CASSPGGFTDTQYF. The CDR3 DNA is TGTGCCAGCAGCCCGGGGGGATTCACAGATACGCAGTATTTT.

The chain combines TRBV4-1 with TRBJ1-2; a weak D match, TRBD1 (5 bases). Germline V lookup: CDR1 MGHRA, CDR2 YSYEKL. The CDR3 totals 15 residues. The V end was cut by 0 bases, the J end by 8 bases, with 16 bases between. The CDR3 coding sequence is TGCGCCAGCAGCCAAGAAGTAGAGGGGCCGGGAGGCTACACCTTC. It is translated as CASSQEVEGPGGYTF.

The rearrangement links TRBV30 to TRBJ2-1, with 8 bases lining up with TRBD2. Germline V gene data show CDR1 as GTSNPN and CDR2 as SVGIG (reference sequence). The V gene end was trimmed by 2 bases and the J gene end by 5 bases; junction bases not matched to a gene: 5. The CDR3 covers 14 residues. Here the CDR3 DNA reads TGTGCCTGGAGTCCGCTAGCGGGTAACAATGAGCAGTTCTTC. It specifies CAWSPLAGNNEQFF.

The CDR3: CASSPYSGRGNHEQYF. The CDR3 DNA is TGTGCCAGCTCACCCTATAGCGGGAGGGGAAACCACGAGCAGTACTTC. The gene calls are TRBV18 and TRBJ2-7, with 11 nucleotides matching TRBD2. There are 16 residues in the CDR3. J was trimmed by 5 bases and V by 3 bases; bases with no gene match: 9. Germline V gene data show CDR1 as KGHSH and CDR2 as LQKENI.

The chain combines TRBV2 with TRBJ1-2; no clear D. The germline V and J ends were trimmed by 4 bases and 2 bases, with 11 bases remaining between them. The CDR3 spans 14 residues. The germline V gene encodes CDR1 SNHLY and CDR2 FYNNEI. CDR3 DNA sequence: TGTGCCAGCAGTGTATGGCAGAGGAACTATGGCTACACCTTC. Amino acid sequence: CASSVWQRNYGYTF.

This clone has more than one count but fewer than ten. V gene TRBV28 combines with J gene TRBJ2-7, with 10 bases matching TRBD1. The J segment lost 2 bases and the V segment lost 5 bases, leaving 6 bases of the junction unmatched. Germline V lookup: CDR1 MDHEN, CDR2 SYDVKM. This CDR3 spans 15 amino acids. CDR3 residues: CASSLTGTGAYEQYF. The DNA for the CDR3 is TGTGCCAGCAGTCTAACCGGGACAGGGGCCTACGAGCAGTACTTC.

The CDR3 DNA sequence: TGTGCCAGCAGTGAACGACCGGAAAATGAGCAGTTCTTC. Translation: CASSERPENEQFF. J is TRBJ2-1 and V is TRBV6-5; unclear D gene. CDR1 is MNHEY and CDR2 is SVGAGI in the germline V gene. Trimming stripped 5 bases from V and 7 bases from J, with 12 bases between. This CDR3 has 13 residues.

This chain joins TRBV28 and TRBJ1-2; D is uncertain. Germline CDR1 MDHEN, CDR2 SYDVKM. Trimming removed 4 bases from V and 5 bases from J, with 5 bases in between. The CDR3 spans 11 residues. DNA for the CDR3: TGTGCCAGCAGTTGGGCGTATGGCTACACCTTC. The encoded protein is CASSWAYGYTF.

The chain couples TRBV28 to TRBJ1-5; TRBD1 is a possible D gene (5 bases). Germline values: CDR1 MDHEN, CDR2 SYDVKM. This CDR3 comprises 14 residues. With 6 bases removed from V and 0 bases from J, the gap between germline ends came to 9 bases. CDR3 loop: CASSQQVSNQPQHF. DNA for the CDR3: TGTGCCAGCAGCCAACAGGTTAGCAATCAGCCCCAGCATTTT.